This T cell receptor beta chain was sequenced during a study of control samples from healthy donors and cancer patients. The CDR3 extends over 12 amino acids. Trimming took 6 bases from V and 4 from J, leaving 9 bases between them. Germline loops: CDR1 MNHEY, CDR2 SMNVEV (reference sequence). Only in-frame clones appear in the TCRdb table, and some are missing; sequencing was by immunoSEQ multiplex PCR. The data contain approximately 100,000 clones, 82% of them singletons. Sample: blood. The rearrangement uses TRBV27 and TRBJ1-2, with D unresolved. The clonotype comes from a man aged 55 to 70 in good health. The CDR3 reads CASRDVTYGYTF. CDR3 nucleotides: TGTGCCAGCAGGGACGTTACCTATGGCTACACCTTC.